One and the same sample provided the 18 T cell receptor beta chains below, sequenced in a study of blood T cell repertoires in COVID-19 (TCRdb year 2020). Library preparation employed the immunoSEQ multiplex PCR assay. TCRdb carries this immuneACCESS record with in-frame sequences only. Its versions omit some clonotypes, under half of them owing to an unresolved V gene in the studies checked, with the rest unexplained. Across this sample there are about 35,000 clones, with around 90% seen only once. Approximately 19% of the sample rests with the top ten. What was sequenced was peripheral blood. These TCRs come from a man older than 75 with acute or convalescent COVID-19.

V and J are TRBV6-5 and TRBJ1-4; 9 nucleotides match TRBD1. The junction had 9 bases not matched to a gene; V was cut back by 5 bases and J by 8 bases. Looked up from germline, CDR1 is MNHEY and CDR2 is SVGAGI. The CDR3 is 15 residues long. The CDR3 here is CASSPDRGGWEKLFF. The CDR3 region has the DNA TGTGCCAGCAGTCCTGACAGGGGGGGGTGGGAAAAACTGTTTTTT.

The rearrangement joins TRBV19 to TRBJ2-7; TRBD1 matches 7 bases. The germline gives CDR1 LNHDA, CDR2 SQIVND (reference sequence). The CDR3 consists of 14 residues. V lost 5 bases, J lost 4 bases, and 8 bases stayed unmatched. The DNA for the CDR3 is TGTGCCAGTAGTGTGACAGGGATATGGTACGAGCAGTACTTC. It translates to CASSVTGIWYEQYF.

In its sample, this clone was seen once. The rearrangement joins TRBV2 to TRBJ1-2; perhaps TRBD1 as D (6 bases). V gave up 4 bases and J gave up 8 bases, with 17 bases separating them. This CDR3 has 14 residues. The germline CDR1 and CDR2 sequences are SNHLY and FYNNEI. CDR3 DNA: TGTGCCAGCAGTGCAGGGACAACGCTCGCGGGCTACACCTTC. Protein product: CASSAGTTLAGYTF.

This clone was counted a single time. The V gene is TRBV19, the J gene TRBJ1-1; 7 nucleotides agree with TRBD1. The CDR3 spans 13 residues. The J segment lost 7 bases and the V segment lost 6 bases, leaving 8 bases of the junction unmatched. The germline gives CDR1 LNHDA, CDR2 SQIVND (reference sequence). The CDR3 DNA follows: TGTGCCAGTAGCAACAGGGGCACCCTTGAAGCTTTCTTT. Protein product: CASSNRGTLEAFF.

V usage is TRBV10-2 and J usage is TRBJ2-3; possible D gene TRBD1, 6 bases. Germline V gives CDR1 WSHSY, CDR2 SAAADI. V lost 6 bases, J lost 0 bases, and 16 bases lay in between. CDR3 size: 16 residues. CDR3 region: CASSDTRDISTDTQYF. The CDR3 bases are TGCGCCAGCAGCGATACCCGGGACATTAGCACAGATACGCAGTATTTT.

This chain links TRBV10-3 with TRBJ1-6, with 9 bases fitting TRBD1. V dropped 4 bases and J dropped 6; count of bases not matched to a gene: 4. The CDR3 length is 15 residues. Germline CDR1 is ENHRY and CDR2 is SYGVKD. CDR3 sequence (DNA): TGTGCCATCAGTGGGGGACAGGGCCCTAATTCACCCCTCCACTTT. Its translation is CAISGGQGPNSPLHF.

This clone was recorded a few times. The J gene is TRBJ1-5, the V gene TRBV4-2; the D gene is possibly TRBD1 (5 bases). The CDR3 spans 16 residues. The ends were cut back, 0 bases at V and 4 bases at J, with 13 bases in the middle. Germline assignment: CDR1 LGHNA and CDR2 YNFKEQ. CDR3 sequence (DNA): TGTGCCAGCAGCCAAGAACAGGCAGGCCTTAATCAGCCCCAGCATTTT. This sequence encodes CASSQEQAGLNQPQHF.

The CDR3 loop is CASTPPGGRSENGYTF. The CDR3 nucleotides read TGTGCCAGCACCCCTCCGGGGGGGCGCTCTGAAAATGGCTACACCTTC. The chain links TRBV11-2 to TRBJ1-2, with a possible D match to TRBD1 (6 bases). Trimming took off 7 bases at V and 6 bases at J, with 24 bases between the two ends. Germline CDR1 and CDR2: SGHAT and FQNNGV. This CDR3 spans 16 amino acids. Drawing the rest from reference TRBV11-2 and TRBJ1-2, the complete variable domain is EAGVAQSPRYKIIEKRQSVAFWCNPISGHATLYWYQQILGQGPKLLIQFQNNGVVDDSQLPKDRFSAERLKGVDSTLKIQPAKLEDSAVYLCASTPPGGRSENGYTFGSGTRLTVV.

The CDR3 bases are TGTGCCAGCAGGGTAGGGGCCCGCTATGGCTACACCTTC. Translated: CASRVGARYGYTF. The chain carries TRBV6-5 and TRBJ1-2; tentative D call: TRBD1 (5 bases). The CDR3 covers 13 residues. The V end was cut by 6 bases, the J end by 4 bases, with 12 bases between. Germline loops: CDR1 MNHEY, CDR2 SVGAGI.

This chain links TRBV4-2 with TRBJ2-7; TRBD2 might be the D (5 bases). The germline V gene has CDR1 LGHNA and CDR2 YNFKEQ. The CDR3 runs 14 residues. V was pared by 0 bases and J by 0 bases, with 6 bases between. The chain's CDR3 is CASSQDTSSYEQYF. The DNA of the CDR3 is TGTGCCAGCAGCCAAGATACTAGCTCCTACGAGCAGTACTTC.

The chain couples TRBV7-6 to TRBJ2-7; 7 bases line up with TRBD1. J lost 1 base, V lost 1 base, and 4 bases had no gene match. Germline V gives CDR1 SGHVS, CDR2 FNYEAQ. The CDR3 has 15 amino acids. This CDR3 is CASSLGQGLSYEQYF. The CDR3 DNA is TGTGCCAGCAGCTTAGGACAGGGTCTTTCCTACGAGCAGTACTTC.

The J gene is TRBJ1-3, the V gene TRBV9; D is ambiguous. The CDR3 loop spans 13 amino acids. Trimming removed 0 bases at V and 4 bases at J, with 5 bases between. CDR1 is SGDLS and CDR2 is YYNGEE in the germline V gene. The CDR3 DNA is TGTGCCAGCAGCGTAGCGGGGGGAAACACCATATATTTT. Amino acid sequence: CASSVAGGNTIYF.

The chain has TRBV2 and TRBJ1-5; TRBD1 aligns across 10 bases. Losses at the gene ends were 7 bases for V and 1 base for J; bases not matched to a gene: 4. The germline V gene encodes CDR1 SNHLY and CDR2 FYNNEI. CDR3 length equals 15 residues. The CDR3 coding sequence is TGTGCCAGCACTCGGACAGGGGGGAGCAATCAGCCCCAGCATTTT. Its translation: CASTRTGGSNQPQHF.

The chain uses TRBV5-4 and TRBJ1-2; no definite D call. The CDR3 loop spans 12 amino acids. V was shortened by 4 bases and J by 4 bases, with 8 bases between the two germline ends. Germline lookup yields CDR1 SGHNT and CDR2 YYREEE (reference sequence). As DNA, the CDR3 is TGTGCCAGCAGCACGGGAGGCTATGGCTACACCTTC. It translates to CASSTGGYGYTF.

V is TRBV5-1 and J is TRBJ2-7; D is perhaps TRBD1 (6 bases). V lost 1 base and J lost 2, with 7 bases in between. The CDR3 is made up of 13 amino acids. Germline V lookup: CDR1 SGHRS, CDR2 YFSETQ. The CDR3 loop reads CASSLQGPYEQYF. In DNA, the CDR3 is TGCGCCAGCAGCTTGCAGGGGCCCTACGAGCAGTACTTC.

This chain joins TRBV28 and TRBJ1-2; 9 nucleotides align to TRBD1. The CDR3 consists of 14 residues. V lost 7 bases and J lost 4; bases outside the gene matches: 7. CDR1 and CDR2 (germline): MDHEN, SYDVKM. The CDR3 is CASTRDRAAYGYTF. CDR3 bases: TGTGCCAGCACCCGGGACAGGGCTGCCTATGGCTACACCTTC.

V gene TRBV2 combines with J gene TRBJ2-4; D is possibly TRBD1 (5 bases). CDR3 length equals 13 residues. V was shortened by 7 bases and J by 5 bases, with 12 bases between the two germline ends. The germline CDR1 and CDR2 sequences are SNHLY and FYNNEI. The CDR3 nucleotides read TGTGCCAGCAATAGGGGAACCCAAAACATTCAGTACTTC. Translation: CASNRGTQNIQYF.

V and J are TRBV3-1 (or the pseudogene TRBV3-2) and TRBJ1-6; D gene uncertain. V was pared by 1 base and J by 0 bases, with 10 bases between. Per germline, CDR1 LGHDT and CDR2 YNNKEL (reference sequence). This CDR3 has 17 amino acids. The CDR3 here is CASSQGLPSSYNSPLHF. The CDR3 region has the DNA TGTGCCAGCAGCCAAGGACTCCCGAGCTCCTATAATTCACCCCTCCACTTT.